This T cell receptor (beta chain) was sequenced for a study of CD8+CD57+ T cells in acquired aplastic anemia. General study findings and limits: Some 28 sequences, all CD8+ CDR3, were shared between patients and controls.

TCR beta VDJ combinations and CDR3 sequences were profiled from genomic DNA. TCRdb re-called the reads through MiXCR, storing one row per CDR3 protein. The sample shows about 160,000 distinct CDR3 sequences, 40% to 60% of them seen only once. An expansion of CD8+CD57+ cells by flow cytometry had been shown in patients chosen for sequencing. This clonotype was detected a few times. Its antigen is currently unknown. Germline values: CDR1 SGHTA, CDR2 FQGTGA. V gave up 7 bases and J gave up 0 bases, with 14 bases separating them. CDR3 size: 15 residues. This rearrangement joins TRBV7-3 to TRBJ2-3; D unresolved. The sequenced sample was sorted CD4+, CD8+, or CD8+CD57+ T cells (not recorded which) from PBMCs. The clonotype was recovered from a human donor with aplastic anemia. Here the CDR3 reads CASTEPLVSTDTQYF. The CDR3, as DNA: TGTGCCAGCACTGAGCCTTTAGTTAGCACAGATACGCAGTATTTT.